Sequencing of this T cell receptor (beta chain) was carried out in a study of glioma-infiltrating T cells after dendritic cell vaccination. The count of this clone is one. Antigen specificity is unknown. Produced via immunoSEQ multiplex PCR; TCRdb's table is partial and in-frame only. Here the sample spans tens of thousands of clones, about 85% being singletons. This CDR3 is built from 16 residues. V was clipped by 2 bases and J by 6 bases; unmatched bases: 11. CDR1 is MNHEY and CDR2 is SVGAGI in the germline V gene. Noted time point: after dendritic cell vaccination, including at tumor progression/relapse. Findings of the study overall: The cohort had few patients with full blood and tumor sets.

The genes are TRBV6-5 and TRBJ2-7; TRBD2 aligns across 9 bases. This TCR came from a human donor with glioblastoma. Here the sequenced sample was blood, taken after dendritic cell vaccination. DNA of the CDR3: TGTGCCAGCAGTTACGGTATTCCGGGACTAGCACGCGAGCAGTACTTC. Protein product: CASSYGIPGLAREQYF.